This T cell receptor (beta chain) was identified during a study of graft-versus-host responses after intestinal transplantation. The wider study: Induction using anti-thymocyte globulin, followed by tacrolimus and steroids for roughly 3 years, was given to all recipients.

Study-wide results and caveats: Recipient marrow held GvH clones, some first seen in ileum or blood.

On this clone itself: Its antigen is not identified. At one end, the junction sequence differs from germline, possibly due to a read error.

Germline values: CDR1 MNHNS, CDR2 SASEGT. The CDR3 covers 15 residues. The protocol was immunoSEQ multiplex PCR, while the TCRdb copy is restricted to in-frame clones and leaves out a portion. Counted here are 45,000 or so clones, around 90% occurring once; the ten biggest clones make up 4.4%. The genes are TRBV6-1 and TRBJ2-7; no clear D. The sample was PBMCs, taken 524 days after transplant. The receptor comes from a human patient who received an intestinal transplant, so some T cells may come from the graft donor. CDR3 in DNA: TGTGCCAGCAGTGAAGCAAAGGAGCCTTTCTACGCGCAGTACTTC. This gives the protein CASSEAKEPFYAQYF.